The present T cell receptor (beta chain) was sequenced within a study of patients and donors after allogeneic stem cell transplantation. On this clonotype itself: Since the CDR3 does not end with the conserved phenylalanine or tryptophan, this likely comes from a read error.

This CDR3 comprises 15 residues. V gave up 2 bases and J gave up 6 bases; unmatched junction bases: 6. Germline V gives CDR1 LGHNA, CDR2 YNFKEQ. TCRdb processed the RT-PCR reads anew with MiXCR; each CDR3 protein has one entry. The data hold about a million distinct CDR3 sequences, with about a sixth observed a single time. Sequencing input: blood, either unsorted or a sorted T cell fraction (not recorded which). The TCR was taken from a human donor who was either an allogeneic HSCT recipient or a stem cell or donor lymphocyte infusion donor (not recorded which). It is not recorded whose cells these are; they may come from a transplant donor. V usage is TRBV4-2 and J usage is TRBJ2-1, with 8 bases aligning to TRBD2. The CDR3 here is CASSQLRTSTNEQFS. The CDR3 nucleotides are TGTGCCAGCAGCCAACTCCGGACTAGCACCAATGAGCAGTTCTCC.